Each of the 13 T cell receptor beta chains below was sequenced from the same sample in a study of Graves' ophthalmopathy and Graves' hyperthyroidism. The study amplified TCR beta CDR3 regions using RNA transcripts. HTBI primers were employed in first-round RT-PCR, then a second-round multiplex PCR followed. TCRdb fed the multiplex PCR reads into MiXCR, producing one record per CDR3 protein. The sample shows over 450,000 distinct CDR3 sequences, 13% to 15% of them seen only once. Sequenced sample: blood. The receptors derive from a woman aged 25 to 39 with Graves' ophthalmopathy.

Ten or more counts support this clonotype. The chain uses TRBV6-1 and TRBJ2-7; 10 nucleotides line up with TRBD2. V lost 6 bases, J lost 3 bases, and 8 bases stayed unmatched. The CDR3 has 15 residues. Per the germline V gene, CDR1 is MNHNS and CDR2 is SASEGT. The CDR3 spells CASRNLAGDDYEQYF. DNA for the CDR3: TGTGCCAGCAGGAATCTAGCGGGAGATGACTACGAGCAGTACTTC.

This clonotype was found many times. The chain employs TRBV20-1 and TRBJ2-4; TRBD1 matches 8 bases. CDR3 length: 11 residues. J lost 14 bases, V lost 4 bases, and 7 bases had no gene match. The V gene's germline CDR1 is DFQATT and CDR2 SNEGSKA (reference sequence). CDR3 DNA: TGCAGTGCTATATACAGGGGGATTAAGTACTTC. Residues: CSAIYRGIKYF.

In its sample, this clonotype was seen many times. The V call is TRBV6-1, the J call TRBJ2-7; D unresolved. This CDR3 contains 14 residues. V shed 6 bases and J shed 6 bases, with 18 bases lying between them. Per the germline V gene, CDR1 is MNHNS and CDR2 is SASEGT. In nucleotides, the CDR3 is TGTGCCAGCAGCGAACTTCCCCACGGAGTCGAGCAGTACTTC. It specifies CASSELPHGVEQYF.

There are many counts of this clonotype. This chain uses TRBV6-5 with TRBJ1-2, with D possibly matching TRBD1 (5 bases). The ends were cut back, 2 bases at V and 2 bases at J, with 12 bases in the middle. This CDR3 region has 15 residues. Per the germline V gene, CDR1 is MNHEY and CDR2 is SVGAGI. The CDR3 nucleotides read TGTGCCAGCAGTTACGATCCGGGACGGAACTATGGCTACACCTTC. The encoded protein is CASSYDPGRNYGYTF.

This clonotype was recorded once. A single base separates this from a much larger clone, so it may be a read error. It is likely a read error, because the conserved phenylalanine at the end of the CDR3 is missing. Because the CDR3's place on the DNA is in doubt, the DNA is left out and the CDR3 is given as listed by TCRdb. The V call is TRBV10-3, the J call TRBJ2-7; the D call in the table, TRBD1, was not verified against the DNA. The CDR3 numbers 12 amino acids, ends counted. Germline lookup yields CDR1 ENHRY and CDR2 SYGVKD. CDR3 in amino acids: CAIRVGAGAMYL.

This clonotype was recorded at least ten times. J is TRBJ2-7 and V is TRBV28, with D perhaps TRBD1 (5 bases). The CDR3 length is 15 residues. V dropped 8 bases and J dropped 3 bases, with 20 bases sitting between them. The germline V gene encodes CDR1 MDHEN and CDR2 SYDVKM. CDR3 protein: CASGLHQGFDYEQYF. For the CDR3, the DNA is TGTGCCAGCGGCTTACACCAGGGTTTTGACTACGAGCAGTACTTC. Full variable domain (missing parts from reference TRBV28 and TRBJ2-7): DVKVTQSSRYLVKRTGEKVFLECVQDMDHENMFWYRQDPGLGLRLIYFSYDVKMKEKGDIPEGYSVSREKKERFSLILESASTNQTSMYLCASGLHQGFDYEQYFGPGTRLTVT.

The genes are TRBV4-2 and TRBJ1-3; a weak D match, TRBD1 (6 bases). The CDR3 runs 15 residues. Germline V lookup: CDR1 LGHNA, CDR2 YNFKEQ. Between the trimmed V and J ends, which lost 5 bases and 3 bases, there was a span of 14 bases. CDR3 bases: TGTGCCAGCAGCAGAAACCAGGGGATTGGAAACACCATATATTTT. Protein product: CASSRNQGIGNTIYF.

This clonotype has a count of ten or more. J is TRBJ2-7 and V is TRBV15; D gene unclear. The CDR3 is 14 amino acids. With 0 bases removed from V and 5 bases from J, the gap between germline ends came to 11 bases. CDR1 LNHNV and CDR2 YYDKDF come from the germline V gene (reference sequence). The CDR3 DNA reads as TGTGCCACCAGCAGAGACAGGCTTCGGGACGAGCAGTACTTC. Its protein product is CATSRDRLRDEQYF.

This clonotype was seen many times. This sequence joins TRBV4-2 and TRBJ1-1; a weak D match, TRBD1 (5 bases). The germline V gene has CDR1 LGHNA and CDR2 YNFKEQ. This CDR3 comprises 19 residues. The V gene lost 2 bases and the J gene lost 5 bases, with 27 bases spanning the gap. The CDR3 protein is CASSQFMPGPMDFGTEAFF. CDR3 DNA: TGTGCCAGCAGCCAATTCATGCCAGGGCCCATGGACTTTGGGACTGAAGCTTTCTTT.

This clonotype was seen repeatedly, ten times or more. The V call is TRBV6-1, the J call TRBJ1-2; D gene ambiguous. CDR1 is MNHNS and CDR2 is SASEGT in the germline V gene. CDR3 length equals 13 residues. Trimming shortened V by 5 bases and J by 2 bases, and 9 bases separated the two germline ends. The CDR3 DNA reads TGTGCCAGCAGTCAGCATAGAAACTATGGCTACACCTTC. It is translated as CASSQHRNYGYTF.

The chain combines TRBV18 with TRBJ1-5, with 10 bases matching TRBD1. Germline V gene sequence: CDR1 KGHSH, CDR2 LQKENI. The CDR3 contains 15 residues. The junction had 7 bases not matched to a gene; V was cut back by 4 bases and J by 7 bases. The CDR3 is CASSQGQGMGQPQHF. CDR3 DNA: TGTGCCAGCTCACAGGGACAGGGGATGGGCCAGCCCCAGCATTTT.

Concerning this clonotype: A much larger clone is a single base away; this may be a read error. The J gene is TRBJ2-2, the V gene TRBV30, with TRBD1 identical over 10 bases. This CDR3 has 16 amino acids. Germline values: CDR1 GTSNPN, CDR2 SVGIG (reference sequence). The DNA of the CDR3 is TGTGCCTGGAGTCCCGAGACAGGGGGCCTCCCCGGGGAGCGGTTTTTT. Its translation: CAWSPETGGLPGERFF.

This chain links TRBV4-2 with TRBJ1-6; no definite D call. Germline V gene data show CDR1 as LGHNA and CDR2 as YNFKEQ. The V and J ends lost 0 bases and 9 bases respectively, with 15 bases between them. The CDR3 has 16 amino acids. The CDR3 DNA reads TGTGCCAGCAGCCAAGATGTCTCCCAAGGCATTTCACCCCTCCACTTT. Translation gives CASSQDVSQGISPLHF.